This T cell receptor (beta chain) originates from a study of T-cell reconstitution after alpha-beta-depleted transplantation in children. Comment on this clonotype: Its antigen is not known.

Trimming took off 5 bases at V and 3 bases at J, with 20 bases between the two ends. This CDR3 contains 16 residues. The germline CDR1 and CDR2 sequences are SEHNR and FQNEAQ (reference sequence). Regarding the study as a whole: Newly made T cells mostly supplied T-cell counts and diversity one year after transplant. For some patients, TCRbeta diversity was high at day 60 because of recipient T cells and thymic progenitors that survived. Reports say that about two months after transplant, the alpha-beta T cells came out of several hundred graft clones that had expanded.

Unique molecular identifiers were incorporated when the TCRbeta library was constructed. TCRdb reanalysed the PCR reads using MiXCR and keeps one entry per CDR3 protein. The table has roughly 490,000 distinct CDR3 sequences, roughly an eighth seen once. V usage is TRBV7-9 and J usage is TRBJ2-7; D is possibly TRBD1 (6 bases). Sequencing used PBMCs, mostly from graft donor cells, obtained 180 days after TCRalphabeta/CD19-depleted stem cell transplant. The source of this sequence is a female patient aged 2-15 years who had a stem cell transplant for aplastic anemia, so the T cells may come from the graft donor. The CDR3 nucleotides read TGTGCCAGCAGCACCCCGGCCAGTAGGGGGAACTACGAGCAGTACTTC. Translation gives CASSTPASRGNYEQYF.